A single T cell receptor beta chain is shown here with its context. The entry originates in a study of Graves' ophthalmopathy and Graves' hyperthyroidism. Germline lookup yields CDR1 SQVTM and CDR2 ANQGSEA. Trimming cost V 4 bases and J 4 bases, with 8 bases left between them. The CDR3 is made up of 11 amino acids. Hyperthyroidism patients were newly diagnosed, ill under 2 months, and aged 18 to 65 years. Amplified TCR beta CDR3 regions were obtained using RNA transcripts as template. Second-round multiplex PCR came after a first-round RT-PCR that employed HTBI primers. MiXCR, run by TCRdb on the multiplex PCR reads, gives a single entry per CDR3 protein. The sample consists of 900,000 to 1,200,000 distinct CDR3 sequences, approximately 35% of them appearing once.

The chain recombines TRBV29-1 with TRBJ2-7; D remains unclear. Sequencing was done on a sample of peripheral blood or thyroid tissue (not recorded which). This receptor was identified in an adult man with Graves' hyperthyroidism. The CDR3 nucleotides are TGCAGCGTTGGGGAAAAATACGAGCAGTACTTC. Translating it yields CSVGEKYEQYF.